Listed below are T cell receptor beta chains from one sample, sequenced in a study of T cell responses to AZD1222 COVID-19 vaccine. Measured with immunoSEQ multiplex PCR; TCRdb has only the in-frame clones, and not every one. The repertoire consists of 90,000 to 150,000 clones, with around 92% occurring once and the leading ten covering around 8%. The sequences come from peripheral blood, collected 28 days after the second AZD1222 dose. The receptors derive from an adult who received the AZD1222 COVID-19 vaccine. The CDR3 runs from the conserved cysteine through the conserved F or W. Fields, in order: clone size, J gene, D gene, V gene, CDR3 DNA, CDR3 protein. D genes are given only for firm matches. Clone size appears in some rows only: once, few, many, or a class for an expanded clone.

abundance: .
j_gene: TRBJ2-7
d_gene: TRBD1
v_gene: TRBV5-4
CDR3nt: TGTGCCAGCAGCTTGGGGGACAGGGGTGGTTACGAGCAGTACTTC
CDR3aa: CASSLGDRGGYEQYF

abundance: .
j_gene: TRBJ2-4
d_gene: TRBD2
v_gene: TRBV7-2
CDR3nt: TGTGCCAGCAGCTCGACGGGAGGGTCTGGCATTCAGTACTTC
CDR3aa: CASSSTGGSGIQYF

abundance: .
j_gene: TRBJ1-1
d_gene: .
v_gene: TRBV7-9
CDR3nt: TGTGCCAGCAGCCAATGGAACACTGAAGCTTTCTTT
CDR3aa: CASSQWNTEAFF

abundance: .
j_gene: TRBJ2-2
d_gene: .
v_gene: TRBV6-5
CDR3nt: TGTGCCAGCAGATCCTGGACGTCCGGGGAGCTGTTTTTT
CDR3aa: CASRSWTSGELFF

abundance: .
j_gene: TRBJ2-2
d_gene: TRBD1
v_gene: TRBV5-6
CDR3nt: TGTGCCAGCAGTGAGACAGGGATCAACACCGGGGAGCTGTTTTTT
CDR3aa: CASSETGINTGELFF

abundance: .
j_gene: TRBJ1-1
d_gene: TRBD1
v_gene: TRBV28
CDR3nt: TGTGCCAGCAGTTTAGGGGACAGAAGAACTGAAGCTTTCTTT
CDR3aa: CASSLGDRRTEAFF

abundance: few
j_gene: TRBJ2-2
d_gene: TRBD1
v_gene: TRBV5-4
CDR3nt: TGTGCCAGCAGAGAGGACAGGGCGAACACCGGGGAGCTGTTTTTT
CDR3aa: CASREDRANTGELFF

abundance: .
j_gene: TRBJ2-4
d_gene: .
v_gene: TRBV11-2
CDR3nt: TGTGCCAGCAGCTCCAGGCTAGCCAAAAACATTCAGTACTTC
CDR3aa: CASSSRLAKNIQYF

abundance: .
j_gene: TRBJ2-5
d_gene: TRBD1
v_gene: TRBV27
CDR3nt: TGTGCCAGCAGTCCGGAGGACAGGGGGAAAGAGACCCAGTACTTC
CDR3aa: CASSPEDRGKETQYF

abundance: .
j_gene: TRBJ2-7
d_gene: .
v_gene: TRBV28
CDR3nt: TGTGCCAGCAGTTTAGGCGGGGCGGACGTCTACGAGCAGTACTTC
CDR3aa: CASSLGGADVYEQYF

abundance: .
j_gene: TRBJ1-6
d_gene: .
v_gene: TRBV19
CDR3nt: TGTGCCAGTAGTATTTTTCTAAGCGCAGGGAGCCATAATTCACCCCTCCACTTT
CDR3aa: CASSIFLSAGSHNSPLHF

abundance: .
j_gene: TRBJ2-7
d_gene: .
v_gene: TRBV5-8
CDR3nt: TGTGCCAGCAGCTTGGTGGCAGACTTTACCTACGAGCAGTACTTC
CDR3aa: CASSLVADFTYEQYF

abundance: .
j_gene: TRBJ1-3
d_gene: .
v_gene: TRBV19
CDR3nt: TGTGCCAGTTTACAGGGCTCTGCTGGAAACACCATATATTTT
CDR3aa: CASLQGSAGNTIYF

abundance: .
j_gene: TRBJ2-7
d_gene: .
v_gene: TRBV6-6
CDR3nt: TGTGCCAGCTTGGGACACCAGAACTCCTACGAGCAGTACTTC
CDR3aa: CASLGHQNSYEQYF

abundance: .
j_gene: TRBJ2-7
d_gene: .
v_gene: TRBV6-2/TRBV6-3
CDR3nt: TGTGCCAGCAGTGACCACCAGGGATTCGACGAGCAGTACTTC
CDR3aa: CASSDHQGFDEQYF

abundance: once
j_gene: TRBJ2-2
d_gene: .
v_gene: TRBV5-1
CDR3nt: TGCGCCAGCAGCCCGGGCGGGGTCACCGGGGAGCTGTTTTTT
CDR3aa: CASSPGGVTGELFF

abundance: .
j_gene: TRBJ2-5
d_gene: TRBD2
v_gene: TRBV10-3
CDR3nt: TGTGCCATCAACCCGGGGGTTCTAGCGGGTGCCCAAGAGACCCAGTACTTC
CDR3aa: CAINPGVLAGAQETQYF

abundance: .
j_gene: TRBJ1-2
d_gene: .
v_gene: TRBV28
CDR3nt: TGTGCCAGCAGTTTCCTGACAGGTCCCTATGGCTACACCTTC
CDR3aa: CASSFLTGPYGYTF

abundance: once
j_gene: TRBJ2-3
d_gene: TRBD1
v_gene: TRBV19
CDR3nt: TGTGCCAGTAGTGACAGGGACCGAAGATTCACAGATACGCAGTATTTT
CDR3aa: CASSDRDRRFTDTQYF

abundance: .
j_gene: TRBJ1-4
d_gene: .
v_gene: TRBV10-3
CDR3nt: TGTGCCATCAGTGAGTCAAGTGGGACCGGGGGTGAAAAACTGTTTTTT
CDR3aa: CAISESSGTGGEKLFF

abundance: once
j_gene: TRBJ2-3
d_gene: .
v_gene: TRBV5-1
CDR3nt: TGCGCCAGCAGCTTGGTGGCGGGCACAGATACGCAGTATTTT
CDR3aa: CASSLVAGTDTQYF

abundance: .
j_gene: TRBJ2-7
d_gene: TRBD1
v_gene: TRBV5-1
CDR3nt: TGCGCCAGCAGCGGACAGGGGGGTTCCTACGAGCAGTACTTC
CDR3aa: CASSGQGGSYEQYF

abundance: .
j_gene: TRBJ2-7
d_gene: TRBD1
v_gene: TRBV5-1
CDR3nt: TGCGCCAGCAGCTTAGGACAGGGCTTGTCCTCCTACGAGCAGTACTTC
CDR3aa: CASSLGQGLSSYEQYF

abundance: .
j_gene: TRBJ2-5
d_gene: .
v_gene: TRBV6-5
CDR3nt: TGTGCCAGCAGTTACCCCTCGGGGAATCAAGAGACCCAGTACTTC
CDR3aa: CASSYPSGNQETQYF

abundance: .
j_gene: TRBJ1-5
d_gene: .
v_gene: TRBV20-1
CDR3nt: TGCAGTGCTAGTCCGGCGTCCGCAAATAGCAATCAGCCCCAGCATTTT
CDR3aa: CSASPASANSNQPQHF

abundance: .
j_gene: TRBJ1-6
d_gene: .
v_gene: TRBV5-4
CDR3nt: TGTGCCAGCAGCTTGGCCTGGTCCGGGGATTCACCCCTCCACTTT
CDR3aa: CASSLAWSGDSPLHF

abundance: .
j_gene: TRBJ2-1
d_gene: .
v_gene: TRBV14
CDR3nt: TGTGCCAGCAGCAAACAGGGAGGTGAGCAGTTCTTC
CDR3aa: CASSKQGGEQFF

abundance: .
j_gene: TRBJ1-4
d_gene: .
v_gene: TRBV2
CDR3nt: TGTGCCAGCAGTGTACCTGGTGGCACTAATGAAAAACTGTTTTTT
CDR3aa: CASSVPGGTNEKLFF

abundance: .
j_gene: TRBJ1-5
d_gene: .
v_gene: TRBV28
CDR3nt: TGTGCCAGCAGTTTCTCAGGGATAGGCAATCAGCCCCAGCATTTT
CDR3aa: CASSFSGIGNQPQHF

abundance: .
j_gene: TRBJ2-1
d_gene: TRBD2
v_gene: TRBV5-4
CDR3nt: TGTGCCAGCAGCACCGGACTAGCGGCTAACAATGAGCAGTTCTTC
CDR3aa: CASSTGLAANNEQFF

abundance: .
j_gene: TRBJ2-7
d_gene: TRBD1
v_gene: TRBV28
CDR3nt: TGTGCCAGCATTACCAGGGACAGGACCTACGAGCAGTACTTC
CDR3aa: CASITRDRTYEQYF

abundance: few
j_gene: TRBJ2-7
d_gene: .
v_gene: TRBV9
CDR3nt: TGTGCCAGCAGCGTAGTGGGGGACTTCTACGAGCAGTACTTC
CDR3aa: CASSVVGDFYEQYF

abundance: .
j_gene: TRBJ2-2
d_gene: TRBD2
v_gene: TRBV4-1
CDR3nt: TGCGCCAGCAGCTCCGGGGGACTAGCGGGGACCGGGGAGCTGTTTTTT
CDR3aa: CASSSGGLAGTGELFF

abundance: few
j_gene: TRBJ1-5
d_gene: TRBD1
v_gene: TRBV2
CDR3nt: TGTGCCAGCAGTCCAGGGGGTAGCAATCAGCCCCAGCATTTT
CDR3aa: CASSPGGSNQPQHF

abundance: .
j_gene: TRBJ2-1
d_gene: TRBD2
v_gene: TRBV28
CDR3nt: TGTGCCAGCAGTTTGACTAGCGGGGGGGTTGCCTACAATGAGCAGTTCTTC
CDR3aa: CASSLTSGGVAYNEQFF

abundance: .
j_gene: TRBJ1-5
d_gene: .
v_gene: TRBV18
CDR3nt: TGTGCCAGCTCACCTAGAGATAGCAATCAGCCCCAGCATTTT
CDR3aa: CASSPRDSNQPQHF

abundance: .
j_gene: TRBJ2-3
d_gene: .
v_gene: TRBV7-6
CDR3nt: TGTGCCAGCAGCTTAGACTTCATGGGGAGAAGCACAGATACGCAGTATTTT
CDR3aa: CASSLDFMGRSTDTQYF

abundance: .
j_gene: TRBJ1-1
d_gene: TRBD1
v_gene: TRBV7-9
CDR3nt: TGTGCCAGCAGCTCCAGACAGGGGGAAATGAACACTGAAGCTTTCTTT
CDR3aa: CASSSRQGEMNTEAFF

abundance: once
j_gene: TRBJ2-7
d_gene: TRBD2
v_gene: TRBV29-1
CDR3nt: TGCAGCGTTAGGACTAGCTACTCCTACGAGCAGTACTTC
CDR3aa: CSVRTSYSYEQYF

abundance: .
j_gene: TRBJ1-5
d_gene: TRBD1
v_gene: TRBV3-1/TRBV3-2
CDR3nt: TGTGCCAGCAGTCAGAACAGGGGACCTAATCAGCCCCAGCATTTT
CDR3aa: CASSQNRGPNQPQHF

abundance: .
j_gene: TRBJ1-2
d_gene: .
v_gene: TRBV12-3/TRBV12-4
CDR3nt: TGTGCCAGCAGTTTGGGACAACTATATGGCTACACCTTC
CDR3aa: CASSLGQLYGYTF

abundance: .
j_gene: TRBJ1-1
d_gene: .
v_gene: TRBV3-1/TRBV3-2
CDR3nt: TGTGCCAGCAGCCAAGAGGGGGGCCCATACACTGAAGCTTTCTTT
CDR3aa: CASSQEGGPYTEAFF

abundance: .
j_gene: TRBJ1-2
d_gene: .
v_gene: TRBV5-6
CDR3nt: TGTGCCAGCAGCTTGTGGCAGAGCGATTATGGCTACACCTTC
CDR3aa: CASSLWQSDYGYTF

abundance: .
j_gene: TRBJ2-5
d_gene: .
v_gene: TRBV6-1
CDR3nt: TGTGCCAGCAGCGAAGGTGGAGGTCCCGGGACCCAGTACTTC
CDR3aa: CASSEGGGPGTQYF